Shown below are 29 T cell receptor beta chains from a single sample sequenced in a study of blood T cell repertoires in COVID-19. Using immunoSEQ multiplex PCR, the repertoire was profiled, and TCRdb retains in-frame clones only, with some absent. This sample has over 250,000 clones; 80% to 90% occur once, and the top ten carry 6.3%. Sequencing was performed on peripheral blood. The origin of the receptors is a woman between 50 and 59 years old with COVID-19, enrolled during active disease.

This clone showed up just once. J is TRBJ2-2 and V is TRBV2; D possibly corresponds to TRBD1 (6 bases). This CDR3 contains 14 residues. Germline V CDR1 and CDR2: SNHLY, FYNNEI. With 4 bases removed from V and 9 bases from J, the gap between germline ends came to 15 bases. CDR3 in DNA: TGTGCCAGCAGTGTTCGCAGGGGAGAGAGGGAGCTGTTTTTT. This translates into CASSVRRGERELFF. Supplemented by reference TRBV2 and TRBJ2-2, the full variable domain reads EPEVTQTPSHQVTQMGQEVILRCVPISNHLYFYWYRQILGQKVEFLVSFYNNEISEKSEIFDDQFSVERPDGSNFTLKIRSTKLEDSAMYFCASSVRRGERELFFGEGSRLTVL.

The genes are TRBV7-7 and TRBJ2-3, with 12 bases lining up with TRBD2. CDR3 size: 16 residues. V gave up 4 bases and J gave up 4 bases; unmatched junction bases: 6. Germline lookup yields CDR1 SSHAT and CDR2 FNYEAQ (reference sequence). Here the CDR3 DNA reads TGTGCCAGCAGCTGGCTAGCGGGAGGGCCCCCAGATACGCAGTATTTT. Its translation: CASSWLAGGPPDTQYF.

The chain combines TRBV6-2 or TRBV6-3 with TRBJ1-5; D is possibly TRBD1 (5 bases). Trimming took 2 bases from V and 2 from J, leaving 13 bases between them. The CDR3 has 16 amino acids. Germline-derived CDR1 and CDR2 are MNHEY and SVGEGT. CDR3 in amino acids: CASSYPGWGGNQPQHF. As DNA, the CDR3 is TGTGCCAGCAGTTACCCGGGTTGGGGGGGCAATCAGCCCCAGCATTTT.

The V call is TRBV6-2 or TRBV6-3, the J call TRBJ1-5; D unclear. The CDR3 runs 14 residues. Germline V gene data show CDR1 as MNHEY and CDR2 as SVGEGT. V gave up 5 bases and J gave up 6 bases, with 14 bases separating them. CDR3 in amino acids: CASSAGSLVQPQHF. The CDR3 DNA reads TGTGCCAGCAGTGCCGGGTCGTTGGTTCAGCCCCAGCATTTT.

The chain joins TRBV3-1 (or the pseudogene TRBV3-2) to TRBJ1-5; D ambiguous. The ends were cut back, 0 bases at V and 4 bases at J, with 10 bases in the middle. In germline, CDR1 is LGHDT, CDR2 YNNKEL (reference sequence). CDR3 length: 15 amino acids. The CDR3 reads CASSQDLERNQPQHF. The CDR3, as DNA: TGTGCCAGCAGCCAAGATTTGGAGAGAAATCAGCCCCAGCATTTT.

The V call is TRBV23-1, the J call TRBJ2-7; 11 bases agree with TRBD1. TRBV23-1 is an ORF for which the function is uncertain. V lost 1 base to trimming and J lost 5 bases; unmatched junction nucleotides: 13. The CDR3 length is 18 residues. Written as DNA, the CDR3 is TGCGCCAGCAGTCAATACTTCGCCAAAAGGACAGGGGGCGACGAGCAGTACTTC. It translates to CASSQYFAKRTGGDEQYF.

V and J are TRBV7-2 and TRBJ2-7; no reliable D call. The germline CDR1 and CDR2 sequences are SGHTA and FQGNSA. This CDR3 comprises 13 residues. V was pared by 4 bases and J by 2 bases, with 9 bases between. Here the CDR3 reads CASSSAPAYEQYF. CDR3 DNA sequence: TGTGCCAGCAGCTCCGCTCCGGCCTACGAGCAGTACTTC. The whole variable domain, remainder taken from reference TRBV7-2 and TRBJ2-7, is GAGVSQSPSNKVTEKGKDVELRCDPISGHTALYWYRQSLGQGLEFLIYFQGNSAPDKSGLPSDRFSAERTGGSVSTLTIQRTQQEDSAVYLCASSSAPAYEQYFGPGTRLTVT.

The V call is TRBV11-3, the J call TRBJ2-7, with 9 bases aligning to TRBD2. This CDR3 has 14 amino acids. Per germline, CDR1 SGHNT and CDR2 YENEEA. With 3 bases clipped from V and 6 bases from J, the junction kept 6 bases outside the gene matches. CDR3 DNA sequence: TGTGCCAGCAGCTTGGGACTAGCCTCCCGCGAGCAGTACTTC. The encoded protein is CASSLGLASREQYF.

V and J are TRBV6-6 and TRBJ2-1; 11 nucleotides align to TRBD2. Germline V CDR1 and CDR2: MNHNY, SVGAGI (reference sequence). V lost 8 bases, J lost 8 bases, and 8 bases stayed unmatched. The CDR3 sequence is 14 residues long. The CDR3 nucleotides are TGTGCCAGCGGATTAGCGGGAGGGCCCCATGAGCAGTTCTTC. It specifies CASGLAGGPHEQFF.

The gene calls are TRBV6-5 and TRBJ2-5; 9 bases agree with TRBD1. This CDR3 is 14 amino acids long. The V gene's germline CDR1 is MNHEY and CDR2 SVGAGI. Germline trimming cut 7 bases from V and 1 base from J; bases unmatched to any gene: 4. The CDR3 spells CASTMTGGQETQYF. For the CDR3, the DNA is TGTGCCAGCACCATGACAGGGGGCCAAGAGACCCAGTACTTC.

The chain uses TRBV7-9 and TRBJ1-4; 8 positions agree with TRBD1. Germline loops: CDR1 SEHNR, CDR2 FQNEAQ (reference sequence). This CDR3 has 15 amino acids. The trim removed 5 bases at V and 8 bases at J, leaving 10 bases unmatched. The CDR3 DNA is TGTGCCAGCAGCGGAACAGGGGGGGATTTCGAAAAACTGTTTTTT. Protein product: CASSGTGGDFEKLFF.

This clone was counted only a few times. This chain links TRBV11-2 with TRBJ1-2, with a tentative D call TRBD1 (5 bases). V lost 4 bases and J 7 bases, leaving 19 bases between the germline ends. The CDR3 covers 15 residues. Germline assignment: CDR1 SGHAT and CDR2 FQNNGV. The CDR3, as DNA: TGTGCCAGCAGCTCTCCATCAGGTTGGGGCGGTGGCTACACCTTC. Its protein product is CASSSPSGWGGGYTF.

The rearrangement joins TRBV29-1 to TRBJ1-3, with 11 bases identical to TRBD1. Trimming cost V 4 bases and J 1 base; bases outside gene matches: 15. The CDR3 is 19 residues long. CDR1 and CDR2 from the germline V gene are SQVTM and ANQGSEA. The DNA for the CDR3 is TGCAGCGTTGTGGGGACGGACAGGGGGCCTTATTCGTCTGGAAACACCATATATTTT. It is translated as CSVVGTDRGPYSSGNTIYF.

V is TRBV11-2 and J is TRBJ2-2, with TRBD2 matching 10 bases. The germline V gene has CDR1 SGHAT and CDR2 FQNNGV. The V gene end was trimmed by 9 bases and the J gene end by 1 base; junction bases not matched to a gene: 2. The CDR3 contains 14 residues. CDR3 amino acids: CASTSGMNTGELFF. The CDR3 nucleotides read TGTGCCAGTACTAGCGGGATGAACACCGGGGAGCTGTTTTTT.

The chain joins TRBV7-6 to TRBJ2-3; 11 nucleotides match TRBD2. CDR3 length: 16 amino acids. Germline V gene data show CDR1 as SGHVS and CDR2 as FNYEAQ. V was clipped by 5 bases and J by 2 bases; unmatched bases: 6. CDR3 in amino acids: CASSLRLAGITDTQYF. CDR3 bases: TGTGCCAGCAGCCTACGACTAGCGGGAATCACAGATACGCAGTATTTT.

The genes are TRBV10-3 and TRBJ2-7, with 14 nucleotides matching TRBD2. The CDR3 runs 14 residues. The V gene's germline CDR1 is ENHRY and CDR2 SYGVKD. Germline trimming cut 10 bases from V and 7 bases from J; bases unmatched to any gene: 9. Written as DNA, the CDR3 is TGTGCCACTGGGACTAGCGGGGGTCCTGTGGAGCAGTACTTC. Its protein is CATGTSGGPVEQYF.

The chain recombines TRBV3-1 (or the pseudogene TRBV3-2) with TRBJ2-3; a possible D gene is TRBD1 (5 bases). The CDR3 runs 16 residues. The germline V and J ends were trimmed by 4 bases and 6 bases, with 20 bases remaining between them. Germline values: CDR1 LGHDT, CDR2 YNNKEL (reference sequence). The CDR3 DNA follows: TGTGCCAGCAGCCCCGTGGGGCGTCGTCCGTGGGATACGCAGTATTTT. Its translation: CASSPVGRRPWDTQYF.

The V call is TRBV4-2, the J call TRBJ1-2; no reliable D call. V dropped 1 base and J dropped 4 bases, with 13 bases sitting between them. The CDR3 sequence is 15 residues long. Germline V lookup: CDR1 LGHNA, CDR2 YNFKEQ. The CDR3 loop is CASSQAAGLGYGYTF. In DNA, the CDR3 is TGTGCCAGCAGCCAAGCAGCCGGGTTAGGCTATGGCTACACCTTC.

The V call is TRBV6-2 or TRBV6-3, the J call TRBJ2-1; 8 positions match TRBD1. The CDR3 consists of 16 residues. CDR1 MNHEY and CDR2 SVGEGT come from the germline V gene. With 5 bases clipped from V and 6 bases from J, the junction kept 12 bases outside the gene matches. In DNA form, the CDR3 reads TGTGCCAGCAGTCGGGCCCGGGACAGGATAATCAATGAGCAGTTCTTC. This translates into CASSRARDRIINEQFF.

The chain uses TRBV7-9 and TRBJ2-7, with 13 bases that match TRBD2. The trim removed 3 bases at V and 2 bases at J, leaving 10 bases unmatched. The CDR3 totals 18 residues. Germline CDR1 SEHNR, CDR2 FQNEAQ (reference sequence). The CDR3 sequence is CASSFELAGGPNAYEQYF. The CDR3 bases are TGTGCCAGCAGCTTTGAACTAGCGGGAGGGCCGAATGCCTACGAGCAGTACTTC.

This chain links TRBV30 with TRBJ2-6; D ambiguous. This CDR3 contains 16 residues. Trimming cost V 4 bases and J 0 bases, with 13 bases left between them. CDR1 is GTSNPN and CDR2 is SVGIG in the germline V gene (reference sequence). CDR3 protein: CAWIRVRSSGANVLTF. CDR3 nucleotide sequence: TGTGCCTGGATAAGAGTCAGGTCCTCTGGGGCCAACGTCCTGACTTTC.

V and J are TRBV6-5 and TRBJ1-5; 10 bases line up with TRBD1. Germline CDR1 MNHEY, CDR2 SVGAGI. CDR3 length: 16 amino acids. The V gene end was trimmed by 2 bases and the J gene end by 7 bases; junction bases not matched to a gene: 8. The CDR3 region is CASSYPLDRGRQPQHF. The CDR3 region has the DNA TGTGCCAGCAGTTACCCCCTTGACAGGGGGCGGCAGCCCCAGCATTTT.

The CDR3 bases are TGTGCCAGTAGTATCGCTAGCTCCTCCTACAATGAGCAGTTCTTC. Translated: CASSIASSSYNEQFF. The rearrangement joins TRBV19 to TRBJ2-1; the D gene is possibly TRBD2 (5 bases). CDR1 is LNHDA and CDR2 is SQIVND in the germline V gene (reference sequence). The ends were cut back, 3 bases at V and 0 bases at J, with 9 bases in the middle. The CDR3 has 15 amino acids.

The chain has TRBV5-4 and TRBJ2-5; no clear D. This CDR3 is built from 15 residues. CDR1 is SGHNT and CDR2 is YYREEE in the germline V gene (reference sequence). V lost 0 bases and J lost 2, with 11 bases in between. In DNA, the CDR3 is TGTGCCAGCAGCTTGGCCTCGGAGCCTCAAGAGACCCAGTACTTC. Its protein is CASSLASEPQETQYF.

The V and J genes are TRBV7-3 and TRBJ1-1; D is uncertain. V was shortened by 1 base and J by 5 bases, with 8 bases between the two germline ends. CDR1 is SGHTA, CDR2 FQGTGA, per germline. The CDR3 runs to 13 residues. The CDR3 region is CASSLMGGTEAFF. As DNA, the CDR3 is TGTGCCAGCAGCTTAATGGGAGGAACTGAAGCTTTCTTT.

The chain recombines TRBV5-1 with TRBJ2-1, with TRBD1 matching 8 bases. CDR1 and CDR2 from the germline V gene are SGHRS and YFSETQ. The CDR3 extends over 16 amino acids. V dropped 0 bases and J dropped 3; count of bases not matched to a gene: 5. This CDR3 is CASSLGGTGDYNEQFF. The CDR3 nucleotides are TGCGCCAGCAGCTTGGGTGGGACAGGAGACTACAATGAGCAGTTCTTC.

V is TRBV6-2 or TRBV6-3 and J is TRBJ2-4, with D possibly being TRBD1 (6 bases). The germline gives CDR1 MNHEY, CDR2 SVGEGT. Trimming took off 4 bases at V and 2 bases at J, with 15 bases between the two ends. CDR3 length: 16 amino acids. The CDR3 nucleotides read TGTGCCAGCAGTTCCCCCCAACAGGGATCCAAAAACATTCAGTACTTC. Translated: CASSSPQQGSKNIQYF.

The genes are TRBV9 and TRBJ1-2; 7 bases match TRBD1. Germline CDR1 reads SGDLS; CDR2 reads YYNGEE. The J segment lost 5 bases and the V segment lost 0 bases, leaving 7 bases of the junction unmatched. The CDR3 covers 15 residues. The CDR3 nucleotides read TGTGCCAGCAGCGTAGGCTCCGGGACAGCTTATGGCTACACCTTC. Residues: CASSVGSGTAYGYTF.

V usage is TRBV24-1 and J usage is TRBJ1-1, with 7 bases lining up with TRBD1. V trimming: 4 bases; J trimming: 10 bases; junction bases outside the gene matches: 11. This CDR3 region has 14 residues. Germline V gene data show CDR1 as KGHDR and CDR2 as SFDVKD. The CDR3 coding sequence is TGTGCCACCAGTGAACCCGGGACAGTTGAGGGAGCTTTCTTT. Residues: CATSEPGTVEGAFF.